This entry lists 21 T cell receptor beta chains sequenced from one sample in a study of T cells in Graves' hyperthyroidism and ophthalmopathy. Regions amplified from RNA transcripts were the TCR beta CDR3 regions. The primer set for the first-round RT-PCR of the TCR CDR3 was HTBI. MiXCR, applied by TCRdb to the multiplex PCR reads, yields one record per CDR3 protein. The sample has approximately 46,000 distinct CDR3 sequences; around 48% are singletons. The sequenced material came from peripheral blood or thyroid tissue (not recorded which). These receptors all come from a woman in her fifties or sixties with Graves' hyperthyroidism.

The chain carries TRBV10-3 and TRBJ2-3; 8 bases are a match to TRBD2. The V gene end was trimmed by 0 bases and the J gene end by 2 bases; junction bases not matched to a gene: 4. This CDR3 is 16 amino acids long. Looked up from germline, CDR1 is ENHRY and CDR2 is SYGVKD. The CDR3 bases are TGTGCCATCAGTGAGTCAAGCGGGAGTGACACAGATACGCAGTATTTT. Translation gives CAISESSGSDTDTQYF.

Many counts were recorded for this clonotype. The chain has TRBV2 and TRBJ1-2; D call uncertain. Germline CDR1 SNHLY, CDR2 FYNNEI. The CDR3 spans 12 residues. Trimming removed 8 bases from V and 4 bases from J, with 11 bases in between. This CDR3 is CASGDGLYGYTF. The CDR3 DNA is TGTGCCAGCGGAGATGGACTCTATGGCTACACCTTC.

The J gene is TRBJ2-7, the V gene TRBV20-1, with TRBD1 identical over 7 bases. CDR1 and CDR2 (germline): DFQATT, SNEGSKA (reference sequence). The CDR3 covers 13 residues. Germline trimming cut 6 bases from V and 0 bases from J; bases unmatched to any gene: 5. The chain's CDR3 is CSAPWDSSYEQYF. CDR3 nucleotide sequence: TGCAGTGCCCCGTGGGACAGCTCCTACGAGCAGTACTTC.

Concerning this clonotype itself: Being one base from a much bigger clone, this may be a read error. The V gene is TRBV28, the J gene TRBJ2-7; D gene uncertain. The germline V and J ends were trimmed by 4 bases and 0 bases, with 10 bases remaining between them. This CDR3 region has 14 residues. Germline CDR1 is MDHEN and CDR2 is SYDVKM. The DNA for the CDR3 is TGTGCCAGCAGTTGCCTTCCTAGCTCCTACGAGCAGTACTTC. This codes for CASSCLPSSYEQYF.

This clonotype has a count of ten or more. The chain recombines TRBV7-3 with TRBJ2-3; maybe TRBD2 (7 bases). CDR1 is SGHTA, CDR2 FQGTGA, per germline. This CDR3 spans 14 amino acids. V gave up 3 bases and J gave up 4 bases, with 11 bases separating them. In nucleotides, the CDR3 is TGTGCCAGCAGCTTCGGAGGGGGGGCAGATACGCAGTATTTT. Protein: CASSFGGGADTQYF.

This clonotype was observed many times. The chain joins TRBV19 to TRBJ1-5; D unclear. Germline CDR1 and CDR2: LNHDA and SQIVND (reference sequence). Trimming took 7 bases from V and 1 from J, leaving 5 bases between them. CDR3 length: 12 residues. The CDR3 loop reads CASTGSNQPQHF. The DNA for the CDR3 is TGTGCCAGTACCGGGAGCAATCAGCCCCAGCATTTT.

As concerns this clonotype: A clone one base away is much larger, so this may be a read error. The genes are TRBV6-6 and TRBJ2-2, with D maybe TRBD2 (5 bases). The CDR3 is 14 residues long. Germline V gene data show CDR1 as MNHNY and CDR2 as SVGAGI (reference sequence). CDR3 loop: CASSYSYDTGELVF. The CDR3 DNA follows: TGTGCCAGCAGTTACTCCTACGACACCGGGGAGCTGGTTTTT.

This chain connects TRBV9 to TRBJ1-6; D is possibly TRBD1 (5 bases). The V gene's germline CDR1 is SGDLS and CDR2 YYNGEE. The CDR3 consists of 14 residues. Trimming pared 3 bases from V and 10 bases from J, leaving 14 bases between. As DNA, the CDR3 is TGTGCCAGCAGCGATGGGGCCTCGGGATCACCCCTCCACTTT. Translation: CASSDGASGSPLHF.

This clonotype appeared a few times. DNA for the CDR3: TGTGCCAGCTCTTCAGGGGGAACAGTTGAAGCTTTCTTT. Its translation: CASSSGGTVEAFF. V and J are TRBV18 and TRBJ1-1, with TRBD1 matching 7 bases. Unmatched junction bases numbered 8, after V lost 6 bases and J lost 7 bases. Germline V gene sequence: CDR1 KGHSH, CDR2 LQKENI. The CDR3 consists of 13 residues.

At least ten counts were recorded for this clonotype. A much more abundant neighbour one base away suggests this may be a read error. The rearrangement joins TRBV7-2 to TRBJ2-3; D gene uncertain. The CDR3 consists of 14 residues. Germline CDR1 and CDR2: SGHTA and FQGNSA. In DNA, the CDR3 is TGTGCCAGCAGCTTATTGGCCAGCACATATACGCAGTATTTT. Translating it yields CASSLLASTYTQYF.

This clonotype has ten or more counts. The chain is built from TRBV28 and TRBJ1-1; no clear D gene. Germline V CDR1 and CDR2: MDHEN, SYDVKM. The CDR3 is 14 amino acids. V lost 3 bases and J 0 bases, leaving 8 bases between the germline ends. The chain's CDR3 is CASSLVIMNTEAFF. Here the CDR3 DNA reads TGTGCCAGCAGTTTGGTCATCATGAACACTGAAGCTTTCTTT.

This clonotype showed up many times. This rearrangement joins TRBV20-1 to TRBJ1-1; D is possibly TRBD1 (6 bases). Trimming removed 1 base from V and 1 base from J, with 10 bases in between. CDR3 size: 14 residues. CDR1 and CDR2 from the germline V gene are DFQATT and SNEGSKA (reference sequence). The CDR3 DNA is TGCAGTGCTAGAGGGGGGACAAAGAACACTGAAGCTTTCTTT. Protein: CSARGGTKNTEAFF.

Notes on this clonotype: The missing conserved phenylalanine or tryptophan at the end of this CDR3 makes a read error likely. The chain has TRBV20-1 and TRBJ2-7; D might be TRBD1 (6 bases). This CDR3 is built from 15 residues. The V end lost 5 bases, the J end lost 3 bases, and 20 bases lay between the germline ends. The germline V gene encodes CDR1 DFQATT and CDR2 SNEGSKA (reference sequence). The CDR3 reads CSAGGKPGHFYEQYL. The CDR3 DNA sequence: TGCAGTGCTGGAGGAAAACCGGGACACTTCTACGAGCAGTACCTC.

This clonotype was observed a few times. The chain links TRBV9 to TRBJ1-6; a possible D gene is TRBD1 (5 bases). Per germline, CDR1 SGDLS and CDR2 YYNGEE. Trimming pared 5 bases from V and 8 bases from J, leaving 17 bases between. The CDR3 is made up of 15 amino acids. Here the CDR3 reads CASSGGGEGYSPLHF. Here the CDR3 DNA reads TGTGCCAGCAGTGGCGGAGGGGAAGGGTATTCACCCCTCCACTTT.

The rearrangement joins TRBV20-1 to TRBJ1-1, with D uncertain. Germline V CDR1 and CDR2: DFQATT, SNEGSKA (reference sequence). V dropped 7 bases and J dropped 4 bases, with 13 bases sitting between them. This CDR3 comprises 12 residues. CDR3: CSVVRPATEAFF. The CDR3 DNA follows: TGCAGTGTCGTCAGGCCGGCCACTGAAGCTTTCTTT.

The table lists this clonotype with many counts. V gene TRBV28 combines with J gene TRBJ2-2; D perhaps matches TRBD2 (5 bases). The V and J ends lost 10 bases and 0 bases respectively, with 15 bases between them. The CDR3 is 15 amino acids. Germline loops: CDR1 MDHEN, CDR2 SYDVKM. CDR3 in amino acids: CATPKGGSNTGELFF. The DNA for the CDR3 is TGTGCCACCCCCAAAGGCGGGTCGAACACCGGGGAGCTGTTTTTT.

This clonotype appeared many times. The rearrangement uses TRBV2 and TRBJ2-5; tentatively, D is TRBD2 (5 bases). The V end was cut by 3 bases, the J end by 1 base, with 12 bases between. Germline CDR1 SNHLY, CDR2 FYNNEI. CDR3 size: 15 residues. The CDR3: CASSDRGLGQETQYF. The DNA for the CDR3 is TGTGCCAGCAGTGATCGAGGGCTAGGCCAAGAGACCCAGTACTTC.

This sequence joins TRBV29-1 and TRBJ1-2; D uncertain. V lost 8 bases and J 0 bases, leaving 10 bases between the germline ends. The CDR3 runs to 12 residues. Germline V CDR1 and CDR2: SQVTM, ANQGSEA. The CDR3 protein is CSLGTSNYGYTF. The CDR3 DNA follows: TGCAGCTTAGGTACCTCTAACTATGGCTACACCTTC.

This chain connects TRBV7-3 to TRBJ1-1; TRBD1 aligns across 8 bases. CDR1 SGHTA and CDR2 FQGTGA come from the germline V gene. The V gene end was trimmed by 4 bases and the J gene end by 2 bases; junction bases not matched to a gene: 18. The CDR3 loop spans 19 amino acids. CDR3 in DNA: TGTGCCAGCAGCTCCAACCCCAGGGGGCGCTCGGAGAAAAACACTGAAGCTTTCTTT. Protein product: CASSSNPRGRSEKNTEAFF.

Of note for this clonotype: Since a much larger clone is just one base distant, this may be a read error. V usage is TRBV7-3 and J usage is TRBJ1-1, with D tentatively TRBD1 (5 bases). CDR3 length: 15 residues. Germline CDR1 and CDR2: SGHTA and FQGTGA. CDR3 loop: CASRKQGTPNTEALF. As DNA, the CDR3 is TGTGCCAGCAGAAAACAAGGGACCCCCAACACTGAAGCTCTCTTT.

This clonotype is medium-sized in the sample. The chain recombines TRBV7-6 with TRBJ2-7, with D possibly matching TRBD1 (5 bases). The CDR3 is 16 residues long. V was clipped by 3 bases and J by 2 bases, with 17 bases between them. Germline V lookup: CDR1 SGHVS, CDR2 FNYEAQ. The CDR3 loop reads CASSFFEAGIPYEQYF. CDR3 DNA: TGTGCCAGCAGCTTCTTCGAAGCAGGGATTCCCTACGAGCAGTACTTC.